Below are 13 T cell receptor beta chains sequenced from a single sample in a study of T cells in Graves' hyperthyroidism and ophthalmopathy. Authors of the study amplified TCR beta CDR3 regions from RNA transcripts. HTBI primers were employed in a first-round RT-PCR of the TCR CDR3. TCRdb reanalysed the multiplex PCR reads using MiXCR and keeps one entry per CDR3 protein. The sample holds fewer than 300,000 distinct CDR3 sequences; about 25% are singletons and the top ten take approximately 25%. The sequenced sample consisted of blood. The origin of the receptors is a man aged 40-49 years with Graves' hyperthyroidism that later progressed to Graves' ophthalmopathy.

This clonotype has a count of ten or more. This chain uses TRBV2 with TRBJ1-1; no clear D gene. The V end lost 8 bases, the J end lost 5 bases, and 9 bases lay between the germline ends. CDR1 is SNHLY and CDR2 is FYNNEI in the germline V gene. This CDR3 spans 11 amino acids. This chain's CDR3 is CASGSRTEAFF. CDR3 DNA: TGTGCCAGCGGTTCGAGGACTGAAGCTTTCTTT.

This clonotype has a count of ten or more. The chain recombines TRBV27 with TRBJ2-2; TRBD2 matches 8 bases. Germline V gives CDR1 MNHEY, CDR2 SMNVEV (reference sequence). Losses at the gene ends were 4 bases for V and 9 bases for J; bases not matched to a gene: 16. The CDR3 covers 17 residues. The CDR3, as DNA: TGTGCCAGCAGTTCAAGACTAGCGCCCCCTACTACGTGGGAGCTGTTTTTT. Translated, it gives CASSSRLAPPTTWELFF.

This clonotype was detected ten times or more. The V and J genes are TRBV12-3 or TRBV12-4 and TRBJ2-7, with D tentatively TRBD2 (5 bases). V lost 1 base and J 1 base, leaving 8 bases between the germline ends. The CDR3 loop spans 14 amino acids. CDR3 amino acids: CASSLVGGSYEQYF. CDR3 nucleotide sequence: TGTGCCAGCAGTTTAGTTGGCGGGTCCTACGAGCAGTACTTC.

This clonotype showed up many times. The chain uses TRBV28 and TRBJ1-5, with D unclear. The CDR3 runs 14 residues. V was shortened by 6 bases and J by 5 bases, with 14 bases between the two germline ends. CDR1 is MDHEN and CDR2 is SYDVKM in the germline V gene. CDR3 DNA: TGTGCCAGCAGCCTTCTTGGGGTTCATCAGCCCCAGCATTTT. Protein: CASSLLGVHQPQHF.

The rearrangement joins TRBV27 to TRBJ1-2; TRBD1 agrees at 8 bases. The germline V gene encodes CDR1 MNHEY and CDR2 SMNVEV (reference sequence). The CDR3 is 17 amino acids. J was trimmed by 0 bases and V by 4 bases; bases with no gene match: 10. The CDR3 protein is CASSSFDRGQANYGYTF. The CDR3 nucleotides read TGTGCCAGCAGTTCTTTCGACAGGGGACAAGCTAACTATGGCTACACCTTC.

The rearrangement joins TRBV6-5 to TRBJ1-3; D not resolved. Looked up from germline, CDR1 is MNHEY and CDR2 is SVGAGI. The V and J ends lost 0 bases and 3 bases respectively, with 12 bases between them. The CDR3 consists of 16 residues. In DNA form, the CDR3 reads TGTGCCAGCAGTTACTCGGTTGGATGGGGTGGAAACACCATATATTTT. Protein: CASSYSVGWGGNTIYF.

This clonotype was counted ten times or more. CDR3 bases: TGTGCCAGCAGTTTTGGGGGGGCTTCCTACGAGCAGTACTTC. Protein product: CASSFGGASYEQYF. The chain joins TRBV27 to TRBJ2-7; D may be TRBD2 (7 bases). V shed 3 bases and J shed 1 base, with 10 bases lying between them. Germline lookup yields CDR1 MNHEY and CDR2 SMNVEV (reference sequence). The CDR3 is 14 amino acids.

Many counts were recorded for this clonotype. V and J are TRBV3-1 and TRBJ2-7, with 8 bases fitting TRBD1. This CDR3 has 17 amino acids. Germline V gene data show CDR1 as LGHDT and CDR2 as YNNKEL (reference sequence). V shed 3 bases, J shed 6 bases, and the junction held 16 bases outside the gene matches. CDR3 sequence: CASSQGMWTGKGSEQYF. CDR3 nucleotides: TGTGCCAGCAGCCAGGGGATGTGGACAGGGAAAGGGAGCGAGCAGTACTTC.

This clonotype was observed a single time. V gene TRBV12-3 or TRBV12-4 combines with J gene TRBJ2-7; TRBD2 agrees at 8 bases. The CDR3 length is 15 residues. Trimming removed 3 bases from V and 4 bases from J; junction bases left unmatched: 8. CDR3 protein: CASSFGGSGTYEQYF. The CDR3 coding sequence is TGTGCCAGCAGTTTTGGAGGTAGCGGGACATACGAGCAGTACTTC.

This clonotype was counted ten times or more. The rearrangement uses TRBV12-3 or TRBV12-4 and TRBJ2-7; 7 bases are shared with TRBD1. V shed 6 bases, J shed 1 base, and the junction held 9 bases outside the gene matches. CDR3 length: 15 residues. The chain's CDR3 is CASSATGAPSYEQYF. The CDR3 DNA reads as TGTGCCAGCAGCGCAACAGGGGCACCTTCCTACGAGCAGTACTTC.

This clonotype was counted only a few times. V and J are TRBV7-3 and TRBJ2-5; 7 nucleotides match TRBD1. V trimming: 5 bases; J trimming: 5 bases; junction bases outside the gene matches: 11. Germline lookup yields CDR1 SGHTA and CDR2 FQGTGA. This CDR3 region has 15 residues. The CDR3 DNA reads as TGTGCCAGCAGCCGACCCCTAGGGGGCTGGGAGACCCAGTACTTC. Protein: CASSRPLGGWETQYF.

The V gene is TRBV6-5, the J gene TRBJ2-6; D is unclear. The CDR3 is 15 amino acids. Germline assignment: CDR1 MNHEY and CDR2 SVGAGI. V was cut by 4 bases and J by 0 bases, with 7 bases left in between. The CDR3 coding sequence is TGTGCCAGCAGTTGGGCCGACTCTGGGGCCAACGTCCTGACTTTC. The encoded protein is CASSWADSGANVLTF.

As for this clonotype: Given the absence of the conserved phenylalanine or tryptophan at the CDR3 end, a read error is likely. CDR3 residues: CASSGLAGERAYEQYL. The CDR3 nucleotides read TGTGCCAGCTCAGGACTAGCGGGAGAGCGGGCTTACGAGCAGTACCTC. V usage is TRBV18 and J usage is TRBJ2-7; TRBD2 agrees at 13 bases. The germline V gene has CDR1 KGHSH and CDR2 LQKENI. Trimming took 5 bases from V and 4 from J; bases not matched to a gene: 8. The length of the CDR3 is 16 residues.